This T cell receptor beta chain was retrieved from a study of cytotoxic CD8 clonotypes in ibrutinib-treated CLL (dated by TCRdb to about 2021). Describing the broader study: The cohort had about ten relapsed/refractory and about 15 treatment-naive patients; 17 were IGHV unmutated. Responses were partial in approximately 24 patients and complete in 2; after median approximately 66 months follow-up, around 14 stayed in remission and about twelve progressed. The response samples were drawn at a median of around eleven months into treatment, with a range of roughly 6 to 36 months. On average, each sample yielded 250,000 to 300,000 productive templates and around 100,000 productive rearrangements. Longitudinal samples were available for about 30% of the roughly 86 trial participants. Cryopreserved peripheral blood mononuclear cells were obtained before treatment, at response, and at either sustained remission or disease progression. Patients were still on ibrutinib when every remission and progressive disease sample was collected. General conclusions and limits of the study: Public clonotypes were found to be uncommon and were observed to contract or remain stable during treatment; the increase in clonality was shown to reflect expansion of private clonotypes at ibrutinib response. Lymph node repertoires were not examined, and the timing of sampling was not matched between patients in sustained remission and those whose disease progressed. At ibrutinib response clonality went up, during sustained remission it held steady, and at progression it dropped back toward baseline. Baseline clonality was found to be higher than that of age-matched healthy donors and was strongly correlated with circulating CD8+ T-cell counts.

On a MiSeq, deep resolution sequencing aimed for a depth between 1 in 1 million and 1 in 200,000 T cells, with each clonotype covered around 10x on average. The immunoSEQ hsTCRB Kit was used to generate TCR beta libraries. In the original analysis: Data were analyzed with ImmunoSEQ Data Assistant and ImmunoSEQ Analyzer, with V, D and J genes assigned per IMGT definitions. Clonality was computed as one minus normalized Shannon entropy of productive rearrangement frequencies, ranging from 0 to 1. Only overrepresented clonotypes making up at least 0.05% of the repertoire of each patient were included in the public clonotype analysis. Repertoires from roughly 13 age-matched healthy donors in immuneACCESS were used as clonality controls. TCRdb carries this immuneACCESS record with in-frame sequences only. Its versions omit some clonotypes, under half of them owing to an unresolved V gene in the studies checked, with the rest unexplained. V and J calls plus clone size are reproduced from that table; the DNA served to infer D and trimming. In this sample the table shows about 130,000 clones, around 76% of which occur a single time. The ten largest clones capture around 5% of the sample.

The CDR3 has 15 amino acids, counting the end cysteine and phenylalanine. Here the CDR3 DNA is all that survives: 45 bases in frame from base 1. Unmatched junction bases come to 11, with V trimmed by 5 bases and J by 6 bases. CDR1 and CDR2 (MDHEN, SYDVKM) derive from the germline V gene. Explained via the paper, the time point label denotes: 20 to 30 months on ibrutinib. For TCR beta library preparation, around 2.2 micrograms of genomic DNA was extracted from cryopreserved PBMCs. High-throughput TCR beta sequencing was performed on longitudinal blood samples from CLL patients receiving ibrutinib monotherapy. Patients were enrolled in a phase 2 open-label single-center ibrutinib monotherapy trial. As regards this clone: Its antigen target is currently unknown. No much larger clonotype is one base removed from it; base qualities were not supplied.

This clonotype was obtained from a human donor with chronic lymphocytic leukemia. The chain is made from TRBV28 and TRBJ2-7; TRBD1 aligns with 9 central bases. The starting material was PBMCs, obtained after 24 months of ibrutinib treatment. The CDR3 region: CASSPSTGGFPEQYF. The DNA is as follows: TGTGCCAGCAGTCCGTCGACAGGGGGATTTCCCGAGCAGTACTTC.